Listed here are 26 T cell receptor beta chains from one sample, sequenced in a study of T cell responses to AZD1222 COVID-19 vaccine. Sequenced by immunoSEQ multiplex PCR; TCRdb stores in-frame clones only, minus some. The sample carries roughly 120,000 clones, roughly 92% recorded once. Sequencing was performed on peripheral blood, taken 28 days after the second AZD1222 dose. The receptor set was obtained from an adult who received the AZD1222 COVID-19 vaccine.

The rearrangement joins TRBV7-2 to TRBJ1-2; D is uncertain. The germline CDR1 and CDR2 sequences are SGHTA and FQGNSA. Trimming left V 4 bases short and J 7 bases short, with 13 bases between. The CDR3 has 13 amino acids. The DNA of the CDR3 is TGTGCCAGCAGCTCCCAGGTAGCTGGTGGCTACACCTTC. It is translated as CASSSQVAGGYTF. The full variable domain, completed using reference TRBV7-2 and TRBJ1-2, is GAGVSQSPSNKVTEKGKDVELRCDPISGHTALYWYRQSLGQGLEFLIYFQGNSAPDKSGLPSDRFSAERTGGSVSTLTIQRTQQEDSAVYLCASSSQVAGGYTFGSGTRLTVV.

The rearrangement joins TRBV27 to TRBJ2-7; TRBD2 might be the D (7 bases). This CDR3 region has 14 residues. The germline V and J ends were trimmed by 0 bases and 4 bases, with 10 bases remaining between them. Germline CDR1 reads MNHEY; CDR2 reads SMNVEV (reference sequence). CDR3 in DNA: TGTGCCAGCAGTTTATCGGGAGGGGGGTACGAGCAGTACTTC. It translates to CASSLSGGGYEQYF.

The gene calls are TRBV6-5 and TRBJ1-5; no definite D call. CDR1 and CDR2 from the germline V gene are MNHEY and SVGAGI. This CDR3 has 12 residues. V was cut by 4 bases and J by 4 bases, with 5 bases left in between. Here the CDR3 reads CASSSPNQPQHF. In DNA, the CDR3 is TGTGCCAGCAGTTCGCCGAATCAGCCCCAGCATTTT.

The chain carries TRBV27 and TRBJ1-6; TRBD1 matches 9 bases. Germline V gene lookup returns CDR1 MNHEY and CDR2 SMNVEV (reference sequence). The V gene end was trimmed by 7 bases and the J gene end by 7 bases; junction bases not matched to a gene: 8. The CDR3 has 15 residues. The CDR3 DNA is TGTGCCAGCAAAACGCGGGACAGGGTCAATTCACCCCTCCACTTT. This translates into CASKTRDRVNSPLHF.

This sequence joins TRBV5-1 and TRBJ2-7; the D gene could be TRBD1 or TRBD2 (6 bases each). The CDR3 has 12 amino acids. The germline gives CDR1 SGHRS, CDR2 YFSETQ. Trimming cost V 4 bases and J 6 bases, with 11 bases left between them. As DNA, the CDR3 is TGCGCCAGCAGCCTTGAGGGGGGCGAGCAGTACTTC. As protein: CASSLEGGEQYF.

V is TRBV18 and J is TRBJ2-3, with D hard to call. Germline V gives CDR1 KGHSH, CDR2 LQKENI. The ends were cut back, 1 base at V and 4 bases at J, with 6 bases in the middle. This CDR3 has 13 residues. The CDR3 DNA reads TGTGCCAGCTCACCACGGGCCCCAGATACGCAGTATTTT. Translating it yields CASSPRAPDTQYF. Looking up the rest from reference TRBV18 and TRBJ2-3 gives the full variable domain: NAGVMQNPRHLVRRRGQEARLRCSPMKGHSHVYWYRQLPEEGLKFMVYLQKENIIDESGMPKERFSAEFPKEGPSILRIQQVVRGDSAAYFCASSPRAPDTQYFGPGTRLTVL.

This clone was seen once. The chain has TRBV5-1 and TRBJ2-5; the match to TRBD2 covers 11 bases. CDR3 length: 20 amino acids. V gave up 5 bases and J gave up 2 bases; unmatched junction bases: 20. The germline gives CDR1 SGHRS, CDR2 YFSETQ. The CDR3 coding sequence is TGCGCCAGCAGTTCATGGGGCCGACTAGCGGGGCCCACCTTGCAAGAGACCCAGTACTTC. It translates to CASSSWGRLAGPTLQETQYF.

Only one count was recorded for this clone. The V gene is TRBV7-6, the J gene TRBJ1-6, with 7 positions matching TRBD1. The CDR3 contains 15 residues. V lost 1 base, J lost 10 bases, and 7 bases stayed unmatched. CDR1 and CDR2 from the germline V gene are SGHVS and FNYEAQ. The CDR3 nucleotides are TGTGCCAGCAGCTTAGGAGGGGGCAGGGGCTCACCCCTCCACTTT. It yields the protein CASSLGGGRGSPLHF. Supplemented by reference TRBV7-6 and TRBJ1-6, the full variable domain reads GAGVSQSPRYKVTKRGQDVALRCDPISGHVSLYWYRQALGQGPEFLTYFNYEAQQDKSGLPNDRFSAERPEGSISTLTIQRTEQRDSAMYRCASSLGGGRGSPLHFGNGTRLTVT.

The V gene is TRBV19, the J gene TRBJ1-1; D might be TRBD1 (5 bases). CDR1 and CDR2 (germline): LNHDA, SQIVND (reference sequence). Trimming took 0 bases from V and 7 from J, leaving 15 bases between them. This CDR3 contains 15 residues. Here the CDR3 DNA reads TGTGCCAGTAGTATAGATCTTGCAGGGTGGGGTGAAGCTTTCTTT. Encoded protein: CASSIDLAGWGEAFF. Full variable domain (remainder filled in from reference TRBV19 and TRBJ1-1): DGGITQSPKYLFRKEGQNVTLSCEQNLNHDAMYWYRQDPGQGLRLIYYSQIVNDFQKGDIAEGYSVSREKKESFPLTVTSAQKNPTAFYLCASSIDLAGWGEAFFGQGTRLTVV.

The genes are TRBV6-5 and TRBJ1-1; no definite D call. The V gene's germline CDR1 is MNHEY and CDR2 SVGAGI. This CDR3 contains 13 residues. V lost 7 bases and J 0 bases, leaving 9 bases between the germline ends. The chain's CDR3 is CASIPLVNTEAFF. CDR3 DNA: TGTGCCAGCATCCCTCTCGTGAACACTGAAGCTTTCTTT.

The chain has TRBV7-8 and TRBJ2-3; D gene uncertain. The germline V gene encodes CDR1 SGHVS and CDR2 FQNEAQ. The V and J ends lost 5 bases and 10 bases respectively, with 16 bases between them. The CDR3 has 13 amino acids. The chain's CDR3 is CASSPRGALSQYF. Here the CDR3 DNA reads TGTGCCAGCAGCCCTAGAGGTGCTCTGTCGCAGTATTTT. The full variable domain, in which reference TRBV7-8 and TRBJ2-3 provide the parts outside the CDR3, is GAGVSQSPRYKVAKRGQDVALRCDPISGHVSLFWYQQALGQGPEFLTYFQNEAQLDKSGLPSDRFFAERPEGSVSTLKIQRTQQEDSAVYLCASSPRGALSQYFGPGTRLTVL.

The V gene is TRBV7-9, the J gene TRBJ1-2; D unclear. Germline loops: CDR1 SEHNR, CDR2 FQNEAQ (reference sequence). This CDR3 is built from 14 residues. V was shortened by 7 bases and J by 4 bases, with 16 bases between the two germline ends. The DNA of the CDR3 is TGTGCCAGCACCTCCTCAAGGGAAGGCTATGGCTACACCTTC. It encodes CASTSSREGYGYTF.

CDR3 DNA: TGTGCCAGCAGCGGAGGTAGCGGGGGCACAGATACGCAGTATTTT. It specifies CASSGGSGGTDTQYF. The chain combines TRBV3-1 (or the pseudogene TRBV3-2) with TRBJ2-3, with TRBD2 matching 8 bases. The CDR3 runs 15 residues. In germline, CDR1 is LGHDT, CDR2 YNNKEL (reference sequence). The trim removed 5 bases at V and 1 base at J, leaving 5 bases unmatched.

This clone came up a few times. This rearrangement joins TRBV7-2 to TRBJ2-5; 10 nucleotides match TRBD2. Trimming cost V 3 bases and J 4 bases; bases outside gene matches: 8. This CDR3 has 16 amino acids. Germline CDR1 and CDR2: SGHTA and FQGNSA. The CDR3 sequence is CASSLAFSGGIETQYF. CDR3 bases: TGTGCCAGCAGCTTGGCCTTTAGCGGGGGGATAGAGACCCAGTACTTC.

The chain joins TRBV6-2 or TRBV6-3 to TRBJ2-1; no clear D. V was cut by 0 bases and J by 2 bases, with 11 bases left in between. CDR1 MNHEY and CDR2 SVGEGT come from the germline V gene. This CDR3 comprises 16 residues. Here the CDR3 DNA reads TGTGCCAGCAGTTACTCGAATTCGAATCCCTACAATGAGCAGTTCTTC. Its translation is CASSYSNSNPYNEQFF.

Notes on this clone: Other DNA sequences from this sample encode an identical CDR3 as well. The genes are TRBV28 and TRBJ2-1; possible D gene TRBD1, 6 bases. Trimming removed 2 bases from V and 0 bases from J, with 8 bases in between. Germline lookup yields CDR1 MDHEN and CDR2 SYDVKM. The length of the CDR3 is 15 residues. The CDR3 DNA is TGTGCCAGCAGTTTAGGGGGCTCCTCCTACAATGAGCAGTTCTTC. It translates to CASSLGGSSYNEQFF.

The chain recombines TRBV10-3 with TRBJ1-5, with 9 bases that match TRBD1. Germline V gene lookup returns CDR1 ENHRY and CDR2 SYGVKD. The junction had 4 bases not matched to a gene; V was cut back by 6 bases and J by 4 bases. The CDR3 is made up of 14 amino acids. The CDR3 region has the DNA TGTGCCATCAGCCTCGACAGGGGGAATCAGCCCCAGCATTTT. This gives the protein CAISLDRGNQPQHF.

The chain couples TRBV6-5 to TRBJ1-2, with 10 bases identical to TRBD1. Per germline, CDR1 MNHEY and CDR2 SVGAGI. The CDR3 contains 14 residues. Trimming cost V 6 bases and J 6 bases; bases outside gene matches: 7. CDR3 sequence reads: CASSPDRGEDGYTF. CDR3 sequence (DNA): TGTGCCAGCAGCCCGGACAGGGGGGAAGATGGCTACACCTTC.

V usage is TRBV7-9 and J usage is TRBJ2-7; possible D gene TRBD2, 6 bases. This CDR3 has 15 amino acids. Germline CDR1 is SEHNR and CDR2 is FQNEAQ (reference sequence). V was cut by 1 base and J by 6 bases, with 16 bases left in between. The CDR3 nucleotides read TGTGCCAGCAGCTTAGACGCTTCGGGGGTAAGCGAGCAGTACTTC. Its translation is CASSLDASGVSEQYF. Looking up the rest from reference TRBV7-9 and TRBJ2-7 gives the full variable domain: DTGVSQNPRHKITKRGQNVTFRCDPISEHNRLYWYRQTLGQGPEFLTYFQNEAQLEKSRLLSDRFSAERPKGSFSTLEIQRTEQGDSAMYLCASSLDASGVSEQYFGPGTRLTVT.

This chain joins TRBV7-9 and TRBJ2-7; maybe TRBD2 (5 bases). This CDR3 is built from 15 residues. The V end was cut by 4 bases, the J end by 0 bases, with 13 bases between. CDR1 SEHNR and CDR2 FQNEAQ come from the germline V gene (reference sequence). The CDR3 DNA reads as TGTGCCAGCAGCTCATTAGCGATGAGCTCCTACGAGCAGTACTTC. Its protein is CASSSLAMSSYEQYF.

The chain carries TRBV18 and TRBJ2-5; TRBD1 matches at 8 bases. V trimming: 0 bases; J trimming: 5 bases; junction bases outside the gene matches: 5. Germline assignment: CDR1 KGHSH and CDR2 LQKENI. The CDR3 sequence is 15 residues long. The chain's CDR3 is CASSPPRTGHETQYF. CDR3 DNA sequence: TGTGCCAGCTCACCACCGAGGACAGGGCACGAGACCCAGTACTTC.

J is TRBJ1-5 and V is TRBV7-9; D is uncertain. The CDR3 has 17 residues. Trimming took off 4 bases at V and 5 bases at J, with 21 bases between the two ends. The V gene's germline CDR1 is SEHNR and CDR2 FQNEAQ (reference sequence). The CDR3 spells CASSSTLGRTAYQPQHF. The CDR3, as DNA: TGTGCCAGCAGCTCTACCCTCGGACGGACCGCTTATCAGCCCCAGCATTTT.

The gene calls are TRBV19 and TRBJ1-5; the match to TRBD1 covers 10 bases. Germline V gives CDR1 LNHDA, CDR2 SQIVND (reference sequence). Trimming removed 5 bases from V and 0 bases from J; junction bases left unmatched: 1. CDR3 length: 15 amino acids. DNA for the CDR3: TGTGCCAGTAGTTGGGACAGGGGTAGCAATCAGCCCCAGCATTTT. Protein: CASSWDRGSNQPQHF.

The rearrangement links TRBV24-1 to TRBJ1-2, with a tentative D call TRBD1 (5 bases). CDR1 is KGHDR, CDR2 SFDVKD, per germline. The CDR3 runs 13 residues. V lost 0 bases and J 8 bases, leaving 9 bases between the germline ends. The CDR3 is CATSDLGGGGYTF. The CDR3 DNA is TGTGCCACCAGTGATTTGGGGGGGGGAGGCTACACCTTC.

V is TRBV7-2 and J is TRBJ2-5; D possibly matches TRBD1 or TRBD2 (6 bases each). Germline V lookup: CDR1 SGHTA, CDR2 FQGNSA. This CDR3 has 14 amino acids. Between the trimmed V and J ends, which lost 5 bases and 5 bases, there was a span of 15 bases. The DNA for the CDR3 is TGTGCCAGCAGCCGCCAAGAGGGGGGCGAGACCCAGTACTTC. Protein: CASSRQEGGETQYF.

The rearrangement links TRBV19 to TRBJ2-3; 10 nucleotides line up with TRBD2. With 4 bases clipped from V and 5 bases from J, the junction kept 12 bases outside the gene matches. Looked up from germline, CDR1 is LNHDA and CDR2 is SQIVND (reference sequence). The CDR3 runs to 17 residues. CDR3 region: CASSSPYLAGVVDTQYF. The DNA of the CDR3 is TGTGCCAGTAGTAGCCCCTACCTAGCGGGGGTTGTAGATACGCAGTATTTT.